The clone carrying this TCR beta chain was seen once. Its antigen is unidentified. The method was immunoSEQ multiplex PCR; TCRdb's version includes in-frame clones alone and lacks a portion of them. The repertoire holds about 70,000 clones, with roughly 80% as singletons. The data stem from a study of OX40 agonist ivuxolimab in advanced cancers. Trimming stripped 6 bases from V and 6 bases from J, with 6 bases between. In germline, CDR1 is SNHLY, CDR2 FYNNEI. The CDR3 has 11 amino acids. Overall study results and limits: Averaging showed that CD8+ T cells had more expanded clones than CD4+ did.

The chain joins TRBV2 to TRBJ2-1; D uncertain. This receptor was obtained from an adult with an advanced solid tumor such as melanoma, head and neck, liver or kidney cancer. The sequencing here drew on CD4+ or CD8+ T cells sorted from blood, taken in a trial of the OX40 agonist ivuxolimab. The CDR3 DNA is TGTGCCAGCAGCGAGGTCAATGAGCAGTTCTTC. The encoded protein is CASSEVNEQFF.